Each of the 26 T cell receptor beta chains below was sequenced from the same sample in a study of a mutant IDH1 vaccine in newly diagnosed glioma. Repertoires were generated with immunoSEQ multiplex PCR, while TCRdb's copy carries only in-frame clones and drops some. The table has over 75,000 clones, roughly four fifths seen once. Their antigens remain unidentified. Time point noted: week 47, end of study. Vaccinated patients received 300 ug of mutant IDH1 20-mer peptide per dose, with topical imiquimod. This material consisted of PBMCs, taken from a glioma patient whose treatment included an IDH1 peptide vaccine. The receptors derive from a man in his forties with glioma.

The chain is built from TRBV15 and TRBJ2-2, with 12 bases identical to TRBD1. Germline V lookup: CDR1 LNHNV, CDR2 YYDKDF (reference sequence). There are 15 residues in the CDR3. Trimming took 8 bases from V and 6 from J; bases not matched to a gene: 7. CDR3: CATGSGTGGSGELFF. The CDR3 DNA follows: TGTGCCACCGGCTCCGGGACAGGGGGCTCCGGGGAGCTGTTTTTT.

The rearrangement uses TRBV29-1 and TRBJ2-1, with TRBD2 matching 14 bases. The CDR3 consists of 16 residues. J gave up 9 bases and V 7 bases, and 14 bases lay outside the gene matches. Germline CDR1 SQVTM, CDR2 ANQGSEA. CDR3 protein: CSAVTSGRADFGEQFF. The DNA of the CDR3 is TGCAGCGCAGTGACTAGCGGGAGGGCCGACTTTGGTGAGCAGTTCTTC.

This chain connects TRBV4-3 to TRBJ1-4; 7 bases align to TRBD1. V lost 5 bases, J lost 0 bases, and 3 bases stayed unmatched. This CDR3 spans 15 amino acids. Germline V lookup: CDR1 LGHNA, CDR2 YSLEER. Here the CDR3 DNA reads TGCGCCAGCAGCTTGGGACAGTCAACTAATGAAAAACTGTTTTTT. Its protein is CASSLGQSTNEKLFF.

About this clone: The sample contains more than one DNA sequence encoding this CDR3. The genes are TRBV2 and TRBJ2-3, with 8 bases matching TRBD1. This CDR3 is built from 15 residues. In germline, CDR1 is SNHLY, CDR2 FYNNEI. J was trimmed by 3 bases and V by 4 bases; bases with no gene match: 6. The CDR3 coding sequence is TGTGCCAGCAGTGGGGCAGGGGGCTTAACAGATACGCAGTATTTT. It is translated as CASSGAGGLTDTQYF.

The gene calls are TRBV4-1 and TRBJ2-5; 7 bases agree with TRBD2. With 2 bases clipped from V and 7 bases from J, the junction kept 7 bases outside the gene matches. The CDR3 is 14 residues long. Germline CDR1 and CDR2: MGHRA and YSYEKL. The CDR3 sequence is CASSQRAGDLTQYF. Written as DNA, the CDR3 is TGCGCCAGCAGCCAAAGGGCGGGAGACTTGACCCAGTACTTC.

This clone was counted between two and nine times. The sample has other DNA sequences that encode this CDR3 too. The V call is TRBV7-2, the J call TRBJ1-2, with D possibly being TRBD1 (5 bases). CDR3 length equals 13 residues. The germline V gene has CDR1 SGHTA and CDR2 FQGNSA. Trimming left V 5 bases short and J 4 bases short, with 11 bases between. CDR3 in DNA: TGTGCCAGCAGCCTGGGGACGGCCTATGGCTACACCTTC. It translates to CASSLGTAYGYTF.

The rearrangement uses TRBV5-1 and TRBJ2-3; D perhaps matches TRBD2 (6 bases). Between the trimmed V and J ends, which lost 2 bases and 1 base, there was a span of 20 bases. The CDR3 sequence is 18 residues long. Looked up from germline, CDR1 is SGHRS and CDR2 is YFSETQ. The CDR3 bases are TGCGCCAGCAGCTTCCTGACTGGCGGGATGGAGGGCACAGATACGCAGTATTTT. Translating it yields CASSFLTGGMEGTDTQYF. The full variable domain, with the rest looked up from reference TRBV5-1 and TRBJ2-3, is KAGVTQTPRYLIKTRGQQVTLSCSPISGHRSVSWYQQTPGQGLQFLFEYFSETQRNKGNFPGRFSGRQFSNSRSEMNVSTLELGDSALYLCASSFLTGGMEGTDTQYFGPGTRLTVL.

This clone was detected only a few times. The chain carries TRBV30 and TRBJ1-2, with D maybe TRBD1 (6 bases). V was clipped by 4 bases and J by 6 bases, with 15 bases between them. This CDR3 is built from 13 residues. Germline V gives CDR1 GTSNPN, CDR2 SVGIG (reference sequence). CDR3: CAWTDGGRDGYTF. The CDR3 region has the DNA TGTGCCTGGACCGACGGGGGGCGGGATGGCTACACCTTC.

The CDR3 DNA reads TGTGCCAGCAGTGAAAGTGGCAGGCAGACGGGTACGCAGTATTTT. Its protein product is CASSESGRQTGTQYF. This chain joins TRBV6-1 and TRBJ2-3; D remains ambiguous. This CDR3 is 15 amino acids long. The V gene's germline CDR1 is MNHNS and CDR2 SASEGT. With 2 bases removed from V and 8 bases from J, the gap between germline ends came to 17 bases.

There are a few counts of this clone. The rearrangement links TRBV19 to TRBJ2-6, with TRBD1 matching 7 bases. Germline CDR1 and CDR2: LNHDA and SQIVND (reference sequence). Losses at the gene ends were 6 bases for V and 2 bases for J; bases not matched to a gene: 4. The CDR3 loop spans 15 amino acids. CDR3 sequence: CASRPGQAGANVLTF. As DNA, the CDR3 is TGTGCCAGTAGACCCGGACAGGCTGGGGCCAACGTCCTGACTTTC.

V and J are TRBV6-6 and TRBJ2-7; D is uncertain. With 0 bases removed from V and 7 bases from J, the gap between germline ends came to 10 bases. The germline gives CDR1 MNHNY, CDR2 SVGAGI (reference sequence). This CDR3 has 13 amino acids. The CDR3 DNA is TGTGCCAGCAGTTACTCTGTACCTACGGAGCAGTACTTC. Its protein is CASSYSVPTEQYF.

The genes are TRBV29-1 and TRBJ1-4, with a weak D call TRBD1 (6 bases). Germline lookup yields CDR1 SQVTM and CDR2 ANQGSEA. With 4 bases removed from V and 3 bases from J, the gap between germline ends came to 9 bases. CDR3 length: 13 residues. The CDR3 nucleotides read TGCAGCGTTGCGGGGGCCTCTAATGAAAAACTGTTTTTT. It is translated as CSVAGASNEKLFF.

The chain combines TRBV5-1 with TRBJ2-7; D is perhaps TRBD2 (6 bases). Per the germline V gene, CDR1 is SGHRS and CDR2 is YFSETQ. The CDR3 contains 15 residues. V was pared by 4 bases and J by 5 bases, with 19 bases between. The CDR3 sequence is CASSPRPGSENEQYF. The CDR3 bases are TGCGCCAGCAGCCCCAGGCCCGGGAGCGAGAACGAGCAGTACTTC.

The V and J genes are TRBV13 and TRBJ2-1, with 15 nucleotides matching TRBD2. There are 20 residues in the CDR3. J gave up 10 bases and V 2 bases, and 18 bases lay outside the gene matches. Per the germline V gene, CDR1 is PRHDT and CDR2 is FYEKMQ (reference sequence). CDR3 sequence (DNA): TGTGCCAGCAGCTTATACCGCCGGACTAGCGGGAGGGCCCTCGGGGACGAGCAGTTCTTC. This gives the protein CASSLYRRTSGRALGDEQFF.

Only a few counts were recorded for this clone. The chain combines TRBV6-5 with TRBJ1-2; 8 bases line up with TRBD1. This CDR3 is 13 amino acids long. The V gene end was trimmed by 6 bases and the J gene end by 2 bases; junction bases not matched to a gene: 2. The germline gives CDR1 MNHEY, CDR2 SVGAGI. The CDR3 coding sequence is TGTGCCAGCAGGGGACAGGCAAACTATGGCTACACCTTC. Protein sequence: CASRGQANYGYTF.

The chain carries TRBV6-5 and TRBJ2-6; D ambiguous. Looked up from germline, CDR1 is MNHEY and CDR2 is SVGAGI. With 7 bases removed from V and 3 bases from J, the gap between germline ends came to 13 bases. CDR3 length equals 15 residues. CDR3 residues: CASTPRAFGANVLTF. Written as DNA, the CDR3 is TGTGCCAGCACCCCTCGGGCGTTTGGGGCCAACGTCCTGACTTTC.

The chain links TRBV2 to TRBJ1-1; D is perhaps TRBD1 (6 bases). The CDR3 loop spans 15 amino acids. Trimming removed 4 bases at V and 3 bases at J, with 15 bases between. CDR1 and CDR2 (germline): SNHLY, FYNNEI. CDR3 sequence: CASSGTGRFYTEAFF. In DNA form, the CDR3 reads TGTGCCAGCAGTGGAACAGGGAGGTTTTACACTGAAGCTTTCTTT.

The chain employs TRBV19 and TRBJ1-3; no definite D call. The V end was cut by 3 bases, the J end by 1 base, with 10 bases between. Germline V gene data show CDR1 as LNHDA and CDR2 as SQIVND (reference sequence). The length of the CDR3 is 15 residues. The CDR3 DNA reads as TGTGCCAGTAGTATTGTGGGGTTGTCTGGAAACACCATATATTTT. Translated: CASSIVGLSGNTIYF.

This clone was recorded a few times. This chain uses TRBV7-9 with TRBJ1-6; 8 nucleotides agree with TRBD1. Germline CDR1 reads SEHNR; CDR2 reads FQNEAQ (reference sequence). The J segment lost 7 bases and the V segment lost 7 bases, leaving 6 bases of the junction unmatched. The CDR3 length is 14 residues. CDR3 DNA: TGTGCCAGCACACGAGGACAGGGCAATTCACCCCTCCACTTT. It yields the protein CASTRGQGNSPLHF.

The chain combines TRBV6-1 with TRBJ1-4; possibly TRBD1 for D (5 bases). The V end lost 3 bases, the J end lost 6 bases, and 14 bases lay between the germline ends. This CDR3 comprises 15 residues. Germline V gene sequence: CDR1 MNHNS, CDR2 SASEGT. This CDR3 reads CASSESGARHEKLFF. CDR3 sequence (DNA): TGTGCCAGCAGTGAGTCCGGGGCGAGACATGAAAAACTGTTTTTT.

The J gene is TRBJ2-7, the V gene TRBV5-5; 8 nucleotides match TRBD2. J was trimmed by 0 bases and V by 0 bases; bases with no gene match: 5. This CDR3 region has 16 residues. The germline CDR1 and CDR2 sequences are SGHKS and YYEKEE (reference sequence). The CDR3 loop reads CASSLDGGGSSYEQYF. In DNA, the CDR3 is TGTGCCAGCAGCTTGGATGGCGGGGGGAGCTCCTACGAGCAGTACTTC. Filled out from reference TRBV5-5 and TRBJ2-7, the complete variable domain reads DAGVTQSPTHLIKTRGQQVTLRCSPISGHKSVSWYQQVLGQGPQFIFQYYEKEERGRGNFPDRFSARQFPNYSSELNVNALLLGDSALYLCASSLDGGGSSYEQYFGPGTRLTVT.

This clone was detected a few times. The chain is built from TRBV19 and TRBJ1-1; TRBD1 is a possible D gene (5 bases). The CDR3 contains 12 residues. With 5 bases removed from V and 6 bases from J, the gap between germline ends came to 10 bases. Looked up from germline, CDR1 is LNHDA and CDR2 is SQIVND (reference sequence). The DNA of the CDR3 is TGTGCCAGTAGTGTCCGAGGGGCTGAAGCTTTCTTT. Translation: CASSVRGAEAFF.

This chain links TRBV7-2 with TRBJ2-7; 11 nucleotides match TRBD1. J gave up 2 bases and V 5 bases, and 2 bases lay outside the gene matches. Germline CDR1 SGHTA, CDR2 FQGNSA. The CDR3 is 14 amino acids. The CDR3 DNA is TGTGCCAGCAGCGGGACAGGGGGAACCTACGAGCAGTACTTC. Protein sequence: CASSGTGGTYEQYF.

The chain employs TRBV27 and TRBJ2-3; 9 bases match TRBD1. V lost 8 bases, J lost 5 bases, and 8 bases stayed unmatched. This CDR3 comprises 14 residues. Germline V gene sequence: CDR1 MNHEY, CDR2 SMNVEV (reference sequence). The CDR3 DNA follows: TGTGCCAGCGCGGGACAGGGCGAGCGAGATACGCAGTATTTT. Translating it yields CASAGQGERDTQYF.

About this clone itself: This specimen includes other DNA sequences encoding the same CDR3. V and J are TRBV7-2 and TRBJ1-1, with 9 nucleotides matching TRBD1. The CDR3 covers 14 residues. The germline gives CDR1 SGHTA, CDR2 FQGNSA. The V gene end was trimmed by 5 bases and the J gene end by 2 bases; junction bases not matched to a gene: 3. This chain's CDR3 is CASSRDRVNTEAFF. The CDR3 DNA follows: TGTGCCAGCAGCCGGGACAGGGTAAACACTGAAGCTTTCTTT.

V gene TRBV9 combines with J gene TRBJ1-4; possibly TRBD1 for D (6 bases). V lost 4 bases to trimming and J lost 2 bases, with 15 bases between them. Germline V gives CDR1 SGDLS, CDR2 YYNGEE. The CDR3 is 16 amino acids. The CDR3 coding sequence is TGTGCCAGCAGCACTGACGGGGGGGCTACTAATGAAAAACTGTTTTTT. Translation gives CASSTDGGATNEKLFF. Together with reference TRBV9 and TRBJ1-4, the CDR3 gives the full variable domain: DSGVTQTPKHLITATGQRVTLRCSPRSGDLSVYWYQQSLDQGLQFLIQYYNGEERAKGNILERFSAQQFPDLHSELNLSSLELGDSALYFCASSTDGGATNEKLFFGSGTQLSVL.